This T cell receptor (beta chain) was identified during a study of T-cell memory formation after mild COVID-19. Looked up from germline, CDR1 is MNHEY and CDR2 is SMNVEV (reference sequence). The CDR3 spans 16 residues. The J segment lost 2 bases and the V segment lost 1 base, leaving 8 bases of the junction unmatched. MiXCR, applied by TCRdb to the 5' RACE reads, yields one record per CDR3 protein. The top ten clones hold around 8.4% of a sample with around 470,000 distinct CDR3 sequences, roughly 20% of them seen once. This TCR came from an adult woman who had mild COVID-19 (a few samples of this study predate the infection). Cell type and time point are not known. The V call is TRBV27, the J call TRBJ2-7; TRBD1 aligns across 7 bases. The sample taken for sequencing was PBMCs or a T cell subset sorted from them (not recorded which). CDR3 in amino acids: CASSLYLGTVPYEQYF. CDR3 DNA: TGTGCCAGCAGTTTATACCTCGGGACAGTCCCCTACGAGCAGTACTTC.